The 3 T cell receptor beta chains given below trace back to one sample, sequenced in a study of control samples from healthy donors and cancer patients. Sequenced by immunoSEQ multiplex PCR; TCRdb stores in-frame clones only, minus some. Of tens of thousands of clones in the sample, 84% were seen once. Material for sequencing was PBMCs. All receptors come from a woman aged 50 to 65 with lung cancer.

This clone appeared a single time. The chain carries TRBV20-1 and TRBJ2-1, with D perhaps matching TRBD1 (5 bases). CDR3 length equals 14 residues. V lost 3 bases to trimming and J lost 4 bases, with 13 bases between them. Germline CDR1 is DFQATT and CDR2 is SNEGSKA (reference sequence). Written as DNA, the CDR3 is TGCAGTGCTAGTCCGGCAGGGTATTACAATGAGCAGTTCTTC. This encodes CSASPAGYYNEQFF.

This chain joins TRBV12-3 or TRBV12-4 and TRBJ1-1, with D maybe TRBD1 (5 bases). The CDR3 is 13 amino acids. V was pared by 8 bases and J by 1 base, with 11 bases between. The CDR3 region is CASQIGENTEAFF. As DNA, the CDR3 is TGTGCCAGCCAGATAGGGGAGAACACTGAAGCTTTCTTT.

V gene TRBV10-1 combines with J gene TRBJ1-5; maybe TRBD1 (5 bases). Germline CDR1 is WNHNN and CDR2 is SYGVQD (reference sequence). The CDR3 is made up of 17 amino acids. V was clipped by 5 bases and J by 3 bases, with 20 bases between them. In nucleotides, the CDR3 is TGCGCCAGCAGTACGCTAACAGGTGCCAATAACAATCAGCCCCAGCATTTT. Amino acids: CASSTLTGANNNQPQHF.